The clone carrying this T cell receptor (beta chain) came up a few times. Its matching antigen is unknown. Thyroid ultrasound and orbital computed tomography, with clinical symptoms and serum thyroxine and TRAb, informed diagnoses. It was 8 to 10 ml of fresh peripheral blood that supplied the PBMCs. These data originate in a study of T cells in Graves' hyperthyroidism and ophthalmopathy. There were TCR beta CDR3 regions amplified from RNA transcripts. The HTBI set primed first-round TCR CDR3 RT-PCR. TCRdb re-called the multiplex PCR reads through MiXCR, storing one row per CDR3 protein. The sample carries 250,000 to 400,000 distinct CDR3 sequences, around 15% recorded once. Trimming removed 2 bases from V and 7 bases from J; junction bases left unmatched: 16. The CDR3 is made up of 19 amino acids. CDR1 is MNHEY, CDR2 SVGEGT, per germline. Study observations and caveats: In simple terms, a model built on 13 V-J features told ophthalmopathy apart from stable hyperthyroidism. Expanded thyroid clonotypes (above 0.001) were mostly also found in blood.

The sequenced material came from blood. The chain is built from TRBV6-2 or TRBV6-3 and TRBJ1-4, with 10 bases identical to TRBD1. The receptor comes from a woman between 40 and 50 years old with Graves' ophthalmopathy. The CDR3 DNA is TGTGCCAGCAGTTACAAGCGGGACAGGGGAACCTCAAGGGGTGAAAAACTGTTTTTT. This encodes CASSYKRDRGTSRGEKLFF.